This is a list of T cell receptor beta chains from one sample in a study of cytomegalovirus exposure and HLA in healthy donors. TCRdb's copy holds only in-frame clones and misses some; the assay was immunoSEQ multiplex PCR. Of more than 85,000 clones detected, 75% to 90% appear once; the ten largest clones hold about 1.8%. The sequenced material came from PBMCs. The receptors originated from a man aged 35 to 55 in good health and CMV-seronegative. CDR3s include the opening cysteine and the closing phenylalanine or tryptophan. A D gene is named only where the DNA matches it firmly. Size is omitted from some rows. Given values are once, few, many or a class for expanded clones.

once	-	TRBV11-2	TRBJ2-5	TGTGCCAGCAGCCGGGAGTTCGAGACCCAGTACTTC	CASSREFETQYF
-	-	TRBV4-2	TRBJ1-1	TGTGCCAGCAGCCAAGAATCCACAACCCCCGCTTTCTTT	CASSQESTTPAFF
-	-	TRBV18	TRBJ1-2	TGTGCCAGCTCACCATATGCGGGCGACTATGGCTACACCTTC	CASSPYAGDYGYTF
-	TRBD1	TRBV4-3	TRBJ1-2	TGCGCCAGCAGCCAAGACCCGACAGGGGGCCAGGGCTACACCTTC	CASSQDPTGGQGYTF
-	-	TRBV9	TRBJ2-5	TGTGCCAGCAGCTTCGGACTTCAAGAGACCCAGTACTTC	CASSFGLQETQYF
-	TRBD1	TRBV5-4	TRBJ1-1	TGTGCCAGCAGCTTGGCCAGCACAGGGGGCACTGAAGCTTTCTTT	CASSLASTGGTEAFF
-	-	TRBV6-6	TRBJ2-1	TGTGCCAGCAGTAACGGGGATACGTCCTACAATGAGCAGTTCTTC	CASSNGDTSYNEQFF
-	-	TRBV2	TRBJ1-5	TGTGCCAGCAGTGGGGAGAGGGCGGGCAATCAGCCCCAGCATTTT	CASSGERAGNQPQHF
-	-	TRBV15	TRBJ2-2	TGTGCCACCAGCAGAGACAGTCTCGGGGAGCTGTTTTTT	CATSRDSLGELFF
-	-	TRBV6-6	TRBJ2-6	TGTGCCAGCAGTTCTACAGGGTCTGGGGCCAACGTCCTGACTTTC	CASSSTGSGANVLTF
few	-	TRBV18	TRBJ2-5	TGTGCCAGCTCACGAACAGGGAAGGGGCAAGAGACCCAGTACTTC	CASSRTGKGQETQYF
-	TRBD1	TRBV9	TRBJ1-2	TGTGCCAGCAGCGTAGTGGACAGGGGGTGGGCTGGCTACACCTTC	CASSVVDRGWAGYTF
once	TRBD2	TRBV28	TRBJ2-3	TGTGCCAGCAGCAGGACTAGAGGGGGCACAGATACGCAGTATTTT	CASSRTRGGTDTQYF
few	TRBD1	TRBV7-7	TRBJ2-7	TGTGCCAGCAGATACTCCGGGACAGAGTACGAGCAGTACTTC	CASRYSGTEYEQYF
once	-	TRBV6-1	TRBJ1-5	TGTGCCAGCAGTGAACCGGTTCAGCCCCAGCATTTT	CASSEPVQPQHF
few	TRBD1	TRBV10-3	TRBJ1-1	TGTGCCATCAGTGAGTCGGACAGGAGCCCTGAAGCTTTCTTT	CAISESDRSPEAFF
-	TRBD1	TRBV7-6	TRBJ2-5	TGTGCCAGCAGCTCGCACAGGGGCCAAGAGACCCAGTACTTC	CASSSHRGQETQYF
-	-	TRBV15	TRBJ1-1	TGTGCCACCAGAACGACAGGTTCTACTGAAGCTTTCTTT	CATRTTGSTEAFF
-	-	TRBV2	TRBJ2-1	TGTGCCAGCAGTGAACTCTTACTGGTTAGCGATGAGCAGTTCTTC	CASSELLLVSDEQFF
-	-	TRBV5-4	TRBJ1-1	TGTGCCAGCAGCTTGAACGGGAGGGCTGAAGCTTTCTTT	CASSLNGRAEAFF
-	-	TRBV6-5	TRBJ1-1	TGTGCCAGCAGTTACTTGGGGGGGACAACTGAAGCTTTCTTT	CASSYLGGTTEAFF
-	-	TRBV2	TRBJ1-6	TGTGCCAGCAGGGCCCTCCGGGACACGAATTCACCCCTCCACTTT	CASRALRDTNSPLHF
-	-	TRBV10-3	TRBJ1-5	TGTGCCATCAGTGAGTCCTTGAATCAGCCCCAGCATTTT	CAISESLNQPQHF
-	-	TRBV30	TRBJ1-6	TGTGCCTGGAGTCCGGACGGGGAAACTTCACCCCTCCACTTT	CAWSPDGETSPLHF
-	-	TRBV7-9	TRBJ1-6	TGTGCCAGCAGCTCTCCCAGGGGTGGTTCACCCCTCCACTTT	CASSSPRGGSPLHF
-	TRBD1	TRBV5-1	TRBJ2-7	TGCGCCAGCTATGACAGGGGCCCCGAGCAGTACTTC	CASYDRGPEQYF
-	TRBD1	TRBV5-6	TRBJ1-2	TGTGCCAGCAGCTTGCCGGACAGGGATTATGGCTACACCTTC	CASSLPDRDYGYTF
-	TRBD1	TRBV6-5	TRBJ1-1	TGTGCCAGCAGTTCCTACAGGGGCACTGAAGCTTTCTTT	CASSSYRGTEAFF
-	-	TRBV7-8	TRBJ2-2	TGTGCCAGCACCTCGTCCGTGAGGACAGCGAACACCGGGGAGCTGTTTTTT	CASTSSVRTANTGELFF
-	-	TRBV16	TRBJ2-7	TGTGCCAGCAGCCAATGGTCAACTGGGAGCTCCTACGAGCAGTACTTC	CASSQWSTGSSYEQYF
-	-	TRBV6-1	TRBJ1-5	TGTGCCAGCAGGTGGGGGGGAAGTCACCAGCCCCAGCATTTT	CASRWGGSHQPQHF
-	-	TRBV28	TRBJ2-7	TGTGCCAGCAGCGGGACATTTACTTCCTACGAGCAGTACTTC	CASSGTFTSYEQYF
-	-	TRBV9	TRBJ1-1	TGTGCCAGCAGCGCCCGGGGGAGGGGCCAGGGGACTGAAGCTTTCTTT	CASSARGRGQGTEAFF
-	-	TRBV18	TRBJ2-7	TGTGCCAGCTCACCAGGAGGGTATGAGCAGTACTTC	CASSPGGYEQYF
once	TRBD1	TRBV6-5	TRBJ2-7	TGTGCCAGCAGACCGGGACAGGACCTCTACGAGCAGTACTTC	CASRPGQDLYEQYF
once	-	TRBV28	TRBJ1-2	TGTGCCAGCAGTTCAGGGATTATCGGCTACACCTTC	CASSSGIIGYTF
-	-	TRBV20-1	TRBJ2-3	TGCAGTGCTAGAGTCGCAGATACGCAGTATTTT	CSARVADTQYF
-	-	TRBV10-3	TRBJ2-7	TGTGCCATCAGACCTTCCGGGACTTCGACCTACGAGCAGTACTTC	CAIRPSGTSTYEQYF
-	TRBD1	TRBV30	TRBJ1-2	TGTGCCTGGAGTCCGACAGGGGGCTTTGGCTACACCTTC	CAWSPTGGFGYTF
-	-	TRBV10-3	TRBJ2-3	TGTGCCATCAGTGATGGGCAGAGAGTCGCGACAGATACGCAGTATTTT	CAISDGQRVATDTQYF
-	-	TRBV15	TRBJ2-2	TGTGCCACCAGCAGAGATCCAGGTGAAAGGGGGACCTCCGGGGAGCTGTTTTTT	CATSRDPGERGTSGELFF
-	-	TRBV15	TRBJ2-2	TGTGCCACCAGCCCCAGGGTGGGGCGCCTCGGGGAGCTGTTTTTT	CATSPRVGRLGELFF
-	-	TRBV29-1	TRBJ1-1	TGCAGCGTTGAATCGGGATTGGCTTTCTTT	CSVESGLAFF
-	TRBD1	TRBV6-6	TRBJ1-6	TGTGCCAGCGGGACAGGGTTTGGTAATTCACCCCTCCACTTT	CASGTGFGNSPLHF
few	-	TRBV28	TRBJ1-1	TGTGCCAGCAGGTCCCCAGGGGTAAACACTGAAGCTTTCTTT	CASRSPGVNTEAFF
once	TRBD2	TRBV7-9	TRBJ2-7	TGTGCCAGCAGCTTTTCGCGGGGGGGAAAGGGAGGACAGGTGAACTTC	CASSFSRGGKGGQVNF
-	-	TRBV21-1	TRBJ1-1	TGTGCCAGCAGCAACCTGATTAATAGTCCCACTGAAGCTTTCTTT	CASSNLINSPTEAFF
-	TRBD1	TRBV19	TRBJ2-3	TGTGCCAGTAGTAACCGTGGGACAGGGGGCACAGATACGCAGTATTTT	CASSNRGTGGTDTQYF
few	-	TRBV11-1	TRBJ1-1	TGTGCCAGCAGCTTAGTTCGGGGTCGGACTGAAGCTTTCTTT	CASSLVRGRTEAFF
-	TRBD1	TRBV5-1	TRBJ1-4	TGCGCCAGCACACCTTTCGGGACAGGGACTGAAAAACTGTTTTTT	CASTPFGTGTEKLFF
-	-	TRBV27	TRBJ1-4	TGTGCCAGCCGGGCTAATGAAAAACTGTTTTTT	CASRANEKLFF
-	TRBD1	TRBV19	TRBJ1-1	TGTGCCAGTAGTCCCCGACAGGGCATAGACACTGAAGCTTTCTTT	CASSPRQGIDTEAFF
-	TRBD1	TRBV5-1	TRBJ2-2	TGCGCCAGCAAGGTGGCGGCAGGGGGAAGTGAGGAGCTGTTTTTT	CASKVAAGGSEELFF
-	-	TRBV9	TRBJ1-6	TGTGCCAGCAGCGTAGTAGGAGGTTCTGGTTCACCCCTCCACTTT	CASSVVGGSGSPLHF